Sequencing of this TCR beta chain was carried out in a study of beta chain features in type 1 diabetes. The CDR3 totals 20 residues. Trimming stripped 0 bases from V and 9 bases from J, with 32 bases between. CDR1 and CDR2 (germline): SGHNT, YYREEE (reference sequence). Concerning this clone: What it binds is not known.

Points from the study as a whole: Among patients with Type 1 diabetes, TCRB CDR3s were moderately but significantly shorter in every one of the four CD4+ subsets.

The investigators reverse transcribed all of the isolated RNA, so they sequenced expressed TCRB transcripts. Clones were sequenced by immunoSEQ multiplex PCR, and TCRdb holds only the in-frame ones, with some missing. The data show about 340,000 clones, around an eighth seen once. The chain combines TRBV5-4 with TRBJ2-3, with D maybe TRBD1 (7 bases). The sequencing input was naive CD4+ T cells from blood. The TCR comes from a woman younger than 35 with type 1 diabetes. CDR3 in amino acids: CASSLAGGGAGELRRGTQYF. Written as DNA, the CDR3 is TGTGCCAGCAGCTTGGCCGGAGGGGGCGCAGGAGAGCTGAGAAGGGGGACGCAGTATTTT.